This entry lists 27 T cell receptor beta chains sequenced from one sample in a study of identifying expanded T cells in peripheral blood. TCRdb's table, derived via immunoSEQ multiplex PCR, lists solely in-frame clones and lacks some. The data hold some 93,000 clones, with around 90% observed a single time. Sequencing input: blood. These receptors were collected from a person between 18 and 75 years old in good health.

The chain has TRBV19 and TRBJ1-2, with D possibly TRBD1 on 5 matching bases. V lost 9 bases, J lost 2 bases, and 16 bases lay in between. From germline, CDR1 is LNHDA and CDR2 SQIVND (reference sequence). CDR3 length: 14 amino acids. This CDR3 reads CASSGQGVNYGYTF. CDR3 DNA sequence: TGTGCCAGCTCGGGGCAAGGGGTAAACTATGGCTACACCTTC.

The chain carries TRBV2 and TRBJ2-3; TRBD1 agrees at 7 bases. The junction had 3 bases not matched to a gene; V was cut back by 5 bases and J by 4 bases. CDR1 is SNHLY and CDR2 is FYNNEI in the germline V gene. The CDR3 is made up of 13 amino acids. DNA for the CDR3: TGTGCCAGCAGTACAGGGGTCGCAGATACGCAGTATTTT. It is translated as CASSTGVADTQYF.

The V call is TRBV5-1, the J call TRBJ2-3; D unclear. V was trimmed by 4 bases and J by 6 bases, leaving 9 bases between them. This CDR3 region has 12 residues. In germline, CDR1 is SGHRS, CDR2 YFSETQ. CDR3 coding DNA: TGCGCCAGCAGCGTTTCCGGGGATACGCAGTATTTT. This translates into CASSVSGDTQYF.

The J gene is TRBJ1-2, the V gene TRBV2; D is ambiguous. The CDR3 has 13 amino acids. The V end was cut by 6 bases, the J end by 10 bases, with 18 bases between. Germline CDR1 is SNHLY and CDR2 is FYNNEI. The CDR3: CASRVEGGVAYTF. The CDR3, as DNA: TGTGCCAGCAGGGTGGAGGGAGGAGTAGCCTACACCTTC.

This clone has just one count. Here the CDR3 DNA reads TGTGCCTGGAGCGGGGGGTTACAAGAGACCCAGTACTTC. Its translation: CAWSGGLQETQYF. The V and J genes are TRBV30 and TRBJ2-5, with TRBD2 identical over 7 bases. This CDR3 is built from 13 residues. The germline CDR1 and CDR2 sequences are GTSNPN and SVGIG (reference sequence). After removal of 3 bases from V and 2 bases from J, the junction contained 3 bases not matched to a gene.

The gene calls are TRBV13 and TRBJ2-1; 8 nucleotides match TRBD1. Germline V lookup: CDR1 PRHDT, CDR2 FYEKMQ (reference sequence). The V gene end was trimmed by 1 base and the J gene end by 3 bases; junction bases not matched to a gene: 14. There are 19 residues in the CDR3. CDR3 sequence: CASSLVRRPTGVVYNEQFF. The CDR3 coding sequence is TGTGCCAGCAGCTTAGTTCGTCGACCGACAGGGGTGGTCTACAATGAGCAGTTCTTC.

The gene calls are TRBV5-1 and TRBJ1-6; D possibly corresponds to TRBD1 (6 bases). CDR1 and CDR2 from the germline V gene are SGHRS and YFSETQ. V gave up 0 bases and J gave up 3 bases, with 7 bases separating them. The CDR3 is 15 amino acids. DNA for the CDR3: TGCGCCAGCAGCTTGGGACAGGTCTATAATTCACCCCTCCACTTT. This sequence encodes CASSLGQVYNSPLHF. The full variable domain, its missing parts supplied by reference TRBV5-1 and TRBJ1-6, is KAGVTQTPRYLIKTRGQQVTLSCSPISGHRSVSWYQQTPGQGLQFLFEYFSETQRNKGNFPGRFSGRQFSNSRSEMNVSTLELGDSALYLCASSLGQVYNSPLHFGNGTRLTVT.

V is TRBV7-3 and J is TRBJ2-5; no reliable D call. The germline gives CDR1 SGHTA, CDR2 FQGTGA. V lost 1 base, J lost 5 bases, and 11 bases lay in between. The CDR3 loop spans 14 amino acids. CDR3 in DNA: TGTGCCAGCAGCTTAAGTTCCGGTGCCGAGACCCAGTACTTC. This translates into CASSLSSGAETQYF.

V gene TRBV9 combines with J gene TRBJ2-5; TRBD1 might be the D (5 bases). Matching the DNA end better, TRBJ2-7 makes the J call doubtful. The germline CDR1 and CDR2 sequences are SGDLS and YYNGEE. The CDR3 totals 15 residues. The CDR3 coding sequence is TGTGCCAGCAGCACCGGACATAAGCTTTCCTACGAGCAGTACTTC. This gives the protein CASSTGHKLSYEQYF.

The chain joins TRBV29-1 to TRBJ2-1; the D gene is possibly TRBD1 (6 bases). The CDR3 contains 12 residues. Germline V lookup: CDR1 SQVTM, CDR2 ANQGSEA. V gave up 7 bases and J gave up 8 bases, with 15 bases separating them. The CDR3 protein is CSGSLQGDEQFF. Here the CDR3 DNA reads TGCAGCGGTTCATTACAGGGCGATGAGCAGTTCTTC.

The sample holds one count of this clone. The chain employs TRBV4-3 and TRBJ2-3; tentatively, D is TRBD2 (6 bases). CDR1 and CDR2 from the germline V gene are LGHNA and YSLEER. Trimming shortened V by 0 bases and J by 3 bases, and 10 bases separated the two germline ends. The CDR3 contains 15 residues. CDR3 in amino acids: CASSQETAGTDTQYF. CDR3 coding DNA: TGCGCCAGCAGCCAAGAAACGGCGGGAACAGATACGCAGTATTTT.

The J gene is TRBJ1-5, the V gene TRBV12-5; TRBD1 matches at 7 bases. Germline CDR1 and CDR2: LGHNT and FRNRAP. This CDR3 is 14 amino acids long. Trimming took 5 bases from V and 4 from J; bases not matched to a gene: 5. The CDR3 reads CASGPGQKNQPQHF. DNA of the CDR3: TGTGCTAGTGGTCCGGGACAGAAGAATCAGCCCCAGCATTTT.

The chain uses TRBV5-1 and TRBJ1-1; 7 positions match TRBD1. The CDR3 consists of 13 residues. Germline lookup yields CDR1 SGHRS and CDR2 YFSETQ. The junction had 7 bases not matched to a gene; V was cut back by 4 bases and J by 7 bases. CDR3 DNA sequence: TGCGCCAGCAGCCACCCAGGGGGTTATGAAGCTTTCTTT. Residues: CASSHPGGYEAFF. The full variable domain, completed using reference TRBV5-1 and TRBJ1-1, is KAGVTQTPRYLIKTRGQQVTLSCSPISGHRSVSWYQQTPGQGLQFLFEYFSETQRNKGNFPGRFSGRQFSNSRSEMNVSTLELGDSALYLCASSHPGGYEAFFGQGTRLTVV.

The CDR3 coding sequence is TGTGCCAGTAGGTGGGACAGATACAACTATGGCTACACCTTC. This encodes CASRWDRYNYGYTF. The rearrangement links TRBV19 to TRBJ1-2, with TRBD1 matching over 7 bases. The CDR3 runs to 14 residues. V was clipped by 6 bases and J by 2 bases; unmatched bases: 6. Germline loops: CDR1 LNHDA, CDR2 SQIVND (reference sequence).

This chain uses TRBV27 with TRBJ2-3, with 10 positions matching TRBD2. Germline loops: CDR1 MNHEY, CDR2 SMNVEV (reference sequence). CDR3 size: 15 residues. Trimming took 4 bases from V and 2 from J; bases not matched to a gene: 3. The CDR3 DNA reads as TGTGCCAGCAGTTGGAGCGGGGGGGACACAGATACGCAGTATTTT. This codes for CASSWSGGDTDTQYF.

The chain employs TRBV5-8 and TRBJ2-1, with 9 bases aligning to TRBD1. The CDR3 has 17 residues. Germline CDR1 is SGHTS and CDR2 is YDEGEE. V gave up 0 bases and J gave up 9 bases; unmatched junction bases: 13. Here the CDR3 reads CASSLDPPGQGACEQFF. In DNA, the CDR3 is TGTGCCAGCAGCTTGGATCCTCCGGGACAGGGAGCATGTGAGCAGTTCTTC.

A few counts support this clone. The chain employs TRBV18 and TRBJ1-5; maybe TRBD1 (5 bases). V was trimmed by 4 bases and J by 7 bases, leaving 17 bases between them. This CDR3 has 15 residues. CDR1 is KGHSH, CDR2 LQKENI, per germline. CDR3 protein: CASSLHRGKGQPQHF. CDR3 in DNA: TGTGCCAGCTCACTTCATCGGGGGAAGGGACAGCCCCAGCATTTT.

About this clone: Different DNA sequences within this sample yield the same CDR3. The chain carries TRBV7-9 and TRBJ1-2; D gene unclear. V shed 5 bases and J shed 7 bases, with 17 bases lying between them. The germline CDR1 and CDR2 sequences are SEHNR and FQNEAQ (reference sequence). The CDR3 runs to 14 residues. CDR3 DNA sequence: TGTGCCAGCAGCCCCATCTCGTCGGATCTTGGCTACACCTTC. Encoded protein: CASSPISSDLGYTF.

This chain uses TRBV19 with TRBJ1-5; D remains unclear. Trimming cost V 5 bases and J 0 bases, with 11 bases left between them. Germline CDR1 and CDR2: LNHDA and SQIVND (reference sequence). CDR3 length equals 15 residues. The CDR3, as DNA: TGTGCCAGTAGTGGGAGGCAGTATAGCAATCAGCCCCAGCATTTT. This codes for CASSGRQYSNQPQHF.

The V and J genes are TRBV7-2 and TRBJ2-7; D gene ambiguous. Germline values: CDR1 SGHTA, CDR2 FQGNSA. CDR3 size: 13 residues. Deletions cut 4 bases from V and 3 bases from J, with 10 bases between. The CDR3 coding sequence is TGTGCCAGCAGCTGGCTGCCAGGCTACGAGCAGTACTTC. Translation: CASSWLPGYEQYF.

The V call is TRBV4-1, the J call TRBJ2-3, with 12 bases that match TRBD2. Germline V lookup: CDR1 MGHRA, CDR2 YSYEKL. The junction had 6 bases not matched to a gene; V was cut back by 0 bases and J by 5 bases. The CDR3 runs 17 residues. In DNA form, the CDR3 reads TGCGCCAGCAGCCAAGATCTAGCGGGGGGGCGCGGAGATACGCAGTATTTT. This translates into CASSQDLAGGRGDTQYF.

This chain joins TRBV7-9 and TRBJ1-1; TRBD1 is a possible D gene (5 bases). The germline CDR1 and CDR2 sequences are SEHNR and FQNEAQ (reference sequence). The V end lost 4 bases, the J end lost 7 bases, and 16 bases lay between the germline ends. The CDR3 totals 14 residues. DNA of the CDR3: TGTGCCAGCAGCTCCCAGGGTAGGGCGGGTGAAGCTTTCTTT. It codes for CASSSQGRAGEAFF. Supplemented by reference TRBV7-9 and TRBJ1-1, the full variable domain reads DTGVSQNPRHKITKRGQNVTFRCDPISEHNRLYWYRQTLGQGPEFLTYFQNEAQLEKSRLLSDRFSAERPKGSFSTLEIQRTEQGDSAMYLCASSSQGRAGEAFFGQGTRLTVV.

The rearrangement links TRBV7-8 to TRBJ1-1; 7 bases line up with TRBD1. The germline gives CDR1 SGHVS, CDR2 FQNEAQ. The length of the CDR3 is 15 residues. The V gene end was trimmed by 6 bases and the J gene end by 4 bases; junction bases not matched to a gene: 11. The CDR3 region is CASRLTGVGVTEAFF. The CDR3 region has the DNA TGTGCCAGCAGGCTAACAGGGGTTGGTGTCACTGAAGCTTTCTTT.

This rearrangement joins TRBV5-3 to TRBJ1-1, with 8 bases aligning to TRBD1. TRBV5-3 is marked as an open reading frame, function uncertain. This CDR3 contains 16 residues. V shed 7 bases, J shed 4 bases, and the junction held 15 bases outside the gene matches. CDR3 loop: CARPNDRGEGSTEAFF. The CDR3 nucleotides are TGTGCCAGACCAAACGACAGGGGTGAGGGTAGCACTGAAGCTTTCTTT.

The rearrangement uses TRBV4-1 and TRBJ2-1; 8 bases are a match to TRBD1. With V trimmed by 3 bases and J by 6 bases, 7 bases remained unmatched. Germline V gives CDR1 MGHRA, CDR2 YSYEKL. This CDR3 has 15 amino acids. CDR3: CASSHGDRRINEQFF. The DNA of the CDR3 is TGCGCCAGCAGCCATGGGGACAGGCGTATCAATGAGCAGTTCTTC.

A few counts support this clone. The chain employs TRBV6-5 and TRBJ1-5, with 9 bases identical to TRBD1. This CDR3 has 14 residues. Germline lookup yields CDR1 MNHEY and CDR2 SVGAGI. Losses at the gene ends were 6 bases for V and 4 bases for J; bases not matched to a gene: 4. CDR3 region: CASRGQGQNQPQHF. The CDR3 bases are TGTGCCAGCAGGGGACAGGGTCAAAATCAGCCCCAGCATTTT.

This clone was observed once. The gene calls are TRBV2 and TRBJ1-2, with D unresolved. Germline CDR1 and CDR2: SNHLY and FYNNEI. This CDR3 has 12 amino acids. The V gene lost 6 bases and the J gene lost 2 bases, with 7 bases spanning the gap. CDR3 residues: CASSPVNYGYTF. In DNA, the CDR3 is TGTGCCAGCAGCCCGGTAAACTATGGCTACACCTTC. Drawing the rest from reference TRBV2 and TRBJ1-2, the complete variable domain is EPEVTQTPSHQVTQMGQEVILRCVPISNHLYFYWYRQILGQKVEFLVSFYNNEISEKSEIFDDQFSVERPDGSNFTLKIRSTKLEDSAMYFCASSPVNYGYTFGSGTRLTVV.